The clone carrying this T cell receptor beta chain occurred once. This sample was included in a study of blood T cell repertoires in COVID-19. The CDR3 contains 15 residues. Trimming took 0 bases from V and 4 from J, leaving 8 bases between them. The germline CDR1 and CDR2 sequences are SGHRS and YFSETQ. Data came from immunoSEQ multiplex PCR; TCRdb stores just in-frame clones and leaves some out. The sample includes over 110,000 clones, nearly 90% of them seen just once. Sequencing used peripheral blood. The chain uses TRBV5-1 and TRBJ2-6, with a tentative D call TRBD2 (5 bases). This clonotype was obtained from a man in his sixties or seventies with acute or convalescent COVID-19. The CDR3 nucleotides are TGCGCCAGCAGCTTGGGGTCGGGAGGGGCCAACGTCCTGACTTTC. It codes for CASSLGSGGANVLTF.